Listed below are T cell receptor beta chains from one sample, sequenced in a study of T cell repertoires in cytomegalovirus infection. TCRdb re-derived calls from the reads in MiXCR, one entry per CDR3 protein. The table lists 230,000 or so distinct CDR3 sequences, around two fifths of them singletons. Their target antigens are unknown. Here the sequenced sample was CD8+ T cells from cultured PBMCs, taken from culture after CMV antigen stimulation. The receptor source for this set is a human donor in good health (CMV status not recorded). Some clones in this sample may be carry-over from other donors' samples. Each CDR3 is given with its conserved first and last residue. The D gene is left open where the match is weak. For some rows the clone size is stated as once, few or many, or as a class when expanded; others skip it.

J: TRBJ2-5
size: -
V: TRBV11-2
D: -
CDR3: CASSPGTVTQETQYF
DNA: TGTGCCAGCAGCCCCGGGACCGTAACTCAAGAGACCCAGTACTTC

J: TRBJ1-2
size: few
V: TRBV12-5
D: -
CDR3: CASGFFGAQGYTF
DNA: TGTGCTAGTGGTTTCTTTGGGGCGCAGGGCTACACCTTC

J: TRBJ2-1
size: -
V: TRBV27
D: TRBD2
CDR3: CASSLLASGSSYNEQFF
DNA: TGTGCCAGCAGTTTATTGGCTAGCGGGAGCTCCTACAATGAGCAGTTCTTC

J: TRBJ2-5
size: -
V: TRBV11-2
D: -
CDR3: CASSLVGVQGETQYF
DNA: TGTGCCAGCAGCTTAGTTGGGGTGCAGGGAGAGACCCAGTACTTC

J: TRBJ1-1
size: -
V: TRBV13
D: -
CDR3: CASSLLQQLTSVTEAFF
DNA: TGTGCCAGCAGCTTGCTCCAGCAGCTTACATCAGTGACTGAAGCTTTCTTT

J: TRBJ1-1
size: -
V: TRBV6-4
D: TRBD1
CDR3: CASRKDRYTEAFF
DNA: TGTGCCAGCAGAAAGGACAGGTACACTGAAGCTTTCTTT

J: TRBJ2-3
size: few
V: TRBV11-2
D: TRBD1
CDR3: CASSLASGGSTDTQYF
DNA: TGTGCCAGCAGCTTGGCATCAGGGGGTAGCACAGATACGCAGTATTTT

J: TRBJ2-7
size: -
V: TRBV7-2
D: TRBD1
CDR3: CASSFSSDRGRDEQYF
DNA: TGTGCCAGCAGCTTTTCTTCGGACAGGGGTAGGGACGAGCAGTACTTC

J: TRBJ1-2
size: -
V: TRBV12-3/TRBV12-4
D: -
CDR3: CASSLNYYGYTF
DNA: TGTGCCAGCAGTTTAAACTACTATGGCTACACCTTC

J: TRBJ1-2
size: -
V: TRBV27
D: TRBD1
CDR3: CASSSLPQGALANYGYTF
DNA: TGTGCCAGCAGTAGTTTACCGCAGGGGGCGTTGGCTAACTATGGCTACACCTTC

J: TRBJ2-2
size: -
V: TRBV11-2
D: TRBD2
CDR3: CASSLGQASGGRNTGELFF
DNA: TGTGCCAGCAGCTTAGGTCAGGCTAGCGGGGGCCGGAACACCGGGGAGCTGTTTTTT

J: TRBJ1-4
size: many
V: TRBV7-9
D: -
CDR3: CASSLGRGKLFF
DNA: TGTGCCAGCAGCTTAGGTCGAGGAAAACTGTTTTTT

J: TRBJ2-3
size: -
V: TRBV15
D: -
CDR3: CATSGADADTQYF
DNA: TGTGCCACCAGCGGAGCAGACGCAGATACGCAGTATTTT

J: TRBJ2-1
size: -
V: TRBV13
D: -
CDR3: CASSLRTSRGNEQFF
DNA: TGTGCCAGCAGCTTACGGACTAGCAGGGGGAATGAGCAGTTCTTC

J: TRBJ2-5
size: -
V: TRBV7-9
D: -
CDR3: CASSLVGYQETQYF
DNA: TGTGCCAGCAGCTTAGTGGGGTATCAAGAGACCCAGTACTTC

J: TRBJ2-5
size: -
V: TRBV7-2
D: TRBD2
CDR3: CASSLVSGSPPQETQYF
DNA: TGTGCCAGCAGCTTAGTGAGCGGGAGCCCTCCCCAAGAGACCCAGTACTTC

J: TRBJ2-7
size: -
V: TRBV6-5
D: -
CDR3: CASSYSEGEAPYEQYF
DNA: TGTGCCAGCAGTTACTCGGAAGGGGAGGCCCCCTACGAGCAGTACTTC

J: TRBJ2-7
size: few
V: TRBV12-3/TRBV12-4
D: -
CDR3: CASRKGSWEQYF
DNA: TGTGCCAGCAGAAAGGGCTCTTGGGAGCAGTACTTC

J: TRBJ2-5
size: -
V: TRBV9
D: TRBD2
CDR3: CASSGGTSLQETQYF
DNA: TGTGCCAGCAGCGGGGGGACTAGCCTTCAAGAGACCCAGTACTTC